These 26 T cell receptor beta chains were all obtained from the same sample, sequenced in a study of radiotherapy plus CTLA-4 blockade in lung cancer. Some clones are missing from TCRdb's copy, which holds only in-frame ones; the method was immunoSEQ multiplex PCR. The data contain roughly 100,000 clones, roughly 84% of them singletons. The source was peripheral blood, collected from a patient treated with radiotherapy plus ipilimumab. The receptors come from a human donor with non-small cell lung cancer that progressed on radiotherapy plus ipilimumab. Some clones in this sample may be carry-over from other donors' samples.

The V gene is TRBV5-1, the J gene TRBJ2-7, with D perhaps matching TRBD1 (5 bases). Germline V lookup: CDR1 SGHRS, CDR2 YFSETQ. This CDR3 contains 14 residues. V was clipped by 1 base and J by 3 bases, with 11 bases between them. The CDR3 DNA follows: TGCGCCAGCAGCTTGCGCTCCGACAGCTACGAGCAGTACTTC. Translated: CASSLRSDSYEQYF.

This sequence joins TRBV5-1 and TRBJ2-3; D is perhaps TRBD2 (5 bases). Germline V gene data show CDR1 as SGHRS and CDR2 as YFSETQ. V was pared by 1 base and J by 6 bases, with 12 bases between. This CDR3 contains 14 residues. In DNA, the CDR3 is TGCGCCAGCAGCTTGTTCGGGGTGGCGGATACGCAGTATTTT. Protein sequence: CASSLFGVADTQYF.

V gene TRBV19 combines with J gene TRBJ1-5; D ambiguous. V shed 4 bases and J shed 6 bases, with 13 bases lying between them. Germline-derived CDR1 and CDR2 are LNHDA and SQIVND (reference sequence). The CDR3 is 14 amino acids. The CDR3 nucleotides are TGTGCCAGTAGTAACAGCATTAGCGCTCAGCCCCAGCATTTT. Amino acids: CASSNSISAQPQHF.

The chain recombines TRBV9 with TRBJ2-1, with 13 bases identical to TRBD2. Trimming took 2 bases from V and 13 from J; bases not matched to a gene: 6. This CDR3 region has 14 residues. Per the germline V gene, CDR1 is SGDLS and CDR2 is YYNGEE. The CDR3 DNA sequence: TGTGCCAGCAGCGTCGGGACTAGCGGGACCCTACAGTTCTTC. Encoded protein: CASSVGTSGTLQFF. The entire variable domain, with the rest obtained from reference TRBV9 and TRBJ2-1, is as follows: DSGVTQTPKHLITATGQRVTLRCSPRSGDLSVYWYQQSLDQGLQFLIQYYNGEERAKGNILERFSAQQFPDLHSELNLSSLELGDSALYFCASSVGTSGTLQFFGPGTRLTVL.

The genes are TRBV6-1 and TRBJ2-1, with D possibly matching TRBD1 (5 bases). Germline CDR1 is MNHNS and CDR2 is SASEGT. The V end was cut by 5 bases, the J end by 0 bases, with 11 bases between. This CDR3 is 15 amino acids long. CDR3 loop: CASSITGTSYNEQFF. Here the CDR3 DNA reads TGTGCCAGCAGTATCACAGGTACCTCCTACAATGAGCAGTTCTTC.

V is TRBV7-3 and J is TRBJ1-1; 8 bases line up with TRBD1. Germline CDR1 SGHTA, CDR2 FQGTGA. This CDR3 has 15 residues. V dropped 1 base and J dropped 7; count of bases not matched to a gene: 8. The CDR3 loop reads CASSLSSPGTGEAFF. CDR3 DNA sequence: TGTGCCAGCAGCTTAAGTAGTCCGGGGACAGGTGAAGCTTTCTTT.

The chain combines TRBV5-5 with TRBJ2-5; TRBD1 matches 8 bases. V lost 1 base, J lost 5 bases, and 10 bases stayed unmatched. This CDR3 comprises 16 residues. Germline V gene sequence: CDR1 SGHKS, CDR2 YYEKEE (reference sequence). This chain's CDR3 is CASSLLDRAIGETQYF. CDR3 coding DNA: TGTGCCAGCAGCTTGTTGGACAGGGCGATCGGGGAGACCCAGTACTTC.

The chain employs TRBV7-3 and TRBJ2-1; D is undetermined. The CDR3 has 14 amino acids. The germline CDR1 and CDR2 sequences are SGHTA and FQGTGA. Trimming shortened V by 3 bases and J by 0 bases, and 6 bases separated the two germline ends. The CDR3 region has the DNA TGTGCCAGCAGCTTCCAGAGCTCCTACAATGAGCAGTTCTTC. Translating it yields CASSFQSSYNEQFF. Full variable domain (rest looked up from reference TRBV7-3 and TRBJ2-1): GAGVSQTPSNKVTEKGKYVELRCDPISGHTALYWYRQSLGQGPEFLIYFQGTGAADDSGLPNDRFFAVRPEGSVSTLKIQRTERGDSAVYLCASSFQSSYNEQFFGPGTRLTVL.

The CDR3 loop is CASSSLAGGPNTGELFF. The CDR3 DNA follows: TGCGCCAGCAGCTCGCTAGCGGGGGGACCGAACACCGGGGAGCTGTTTTTT. This chain links TRBV5-1 with TRBJ2-2; 11 nucleotides match TRBD2. The CDR3 loop spans 17 amino acids. Looked up from germline, CDR1 is SGHRS and CDR2 is YFSETQ. V shed 3 bases, J shed 0 bases, and the junction held 4 bases outside the gene matches.

J is TRBJ2-1 and V is TRBV29-1; TRBD2 agrees at 9 bases. The CDR3 totals 16 residues. Germline lookup yields CDR1 SQVTM and CDR2 ANQGSEA. The V and J ends lost 0 bases and 4 bases, in that order; junction bases with no gene match: 7. CDR3 sequence reads: CSVEEGSGGSYNEQFF. CDR3 in DNA: TGCAGCGTTGAAGAGGGCAGCGGGGGGTCTTACAATGAGCAGTTCTTC.

CDR3: CASSLGASTDTQYF. CDR3 sequence (DNA): TGTGCCAGCAGCTTAGGAGCTAGCACAGATACGCAGTATTTT. The rearrangement joins TRBV7-3 to TRBJ2-3; D not resolved. The CDR3 contains 14 residues. Deletions cut 2 bases from V and 0 bases from J, with 6 bases between. Germline V gene data show CDR1 as SGHTA and CDR2 as FQGTGA.

This sequence joins TRBV5-1 and TRBJ1-3; 9 nucleotides match TRBD1. Germline V lookup: CDR1 SGHRS, CDR2 YFSETQ. The trim removed 4 bases at V and 2 bases at J, leaving 10 bases unmatched. The CDR3 spans 17 residues. The CDR3 reads CASSPYYRTGAGNTIYF. The CDR3 DNA reads TGCGCCAGCAGCCCTTATTATAGGACAGGGGCTGGAAACACCATATATTTT.

In regard to this clone: One end of the junction is discordant with germline, which a read error may explain. The chain is built from TRBV7-7 and TRBJ2-5, with 7 bases matching TRBD2. The CDR3 runs 14 residues. Germline values: CDR1 SSHAT, CDR2 FNYEAQ (reference sequence). Here the CDR3 reads CASSRTREQETQYF. CDR3 sequence (DNA): TGTGCTAGCAGCCGGACTAGAGAGCAAGAGACCCAGTACTTC.

This clone was seen only once. The chain uses TRBV4-3 and TRBJ1-4; tentatively, D is TRBD1 (5 bases). Looked up from germline, CDR1 is LGHNA and CDR2 is YSLEER. The CDR3 is 19 amino acids. The V end was cut by 0 bases, the J end by 3 bases, with 20 bases between. The CDR3 sequence: CASSQDPGDEGVANEKLFF. The CDR3 bases are TGCGCCAGCAGCCAAGACCCGGGGGACGAAGGGGTCGCTAATGAAAAACTGTTTTTT.

This clone has only a few counts. The rearrangement links TRBV18 to TRBJ1-3; D might be TRBD1 (5 bases). The CDR3 length is 16 residues. CDR1 and CDR2 from the germline V gene are KGHSH and LQKENI. V lost 3 bases to trimming and J lost 7 bases, with 19 bases between them. CDR3 nucleotides: TGTGCCAGCTCACCGGTTGATTGGGGGAACGCGAACACCATATATTTT. This sequence encodes CASSPVDWGNANTIYF.

The genes are TRBV4-2 and TRBJ2-7; tentative D call: TRBD1 (5 bases). The germline V and J ends were trimmed by 1 base and 2 bases, with 9 bases remaining between them. Germline V gene sequence: CDR1 LGHNA, CDR2 YNFKEQ. This CDR3 is 14 amino acids long. CDR3 in DNA: TGTGCCAGCAGCCAAGGTCGACAGACCTACGAGCAGTACTTC. Amino acid sequence: CASSQGRQTYEQYF.

V and J are TRBV4-3 and TRBJ1-2; TRBD1 matches at 7 bases. The CDR3 is 14 amino acids. Losses at the gene ends were 2 bases for V and 10 bases for J; bases not matched to a gene: 10. CDR1 is LGHNA, CDR2 YSLEER, per germline. The CDR3 reads CASSQTGTALPYTF. The CDR3 region has the DNA TGCGCCAGCAGCCAAACCGGGACAGCCTTACCCTACACCTTC.

The rearrangement uses TRBV5-1 and TRBJ2-2; no firm D call. The CDR3 is 16 residues long. Trimming left V 3 bases short and J 0 bases short, with 12 bases between. CDR1 and CDR2 from the germline V gene are SGHRS and YFSETQ. The CDR3 sequence: CASSYQATPNTGELFF. Here the CDR3 DNA reads TGCGCCAGCAGCTACCAGGCAACCCCGAACACCGGGGAGCTGTTTTTT.

The rearrangement uses TRBV29-1 and TRBJ1-2; 9 bases are a match to TRBD1. This CDR3 is 14 amino acids long. Germline CDR1 and CDR2: SQVTM and ANQGSEA. Unmatched junction bases numbered 11, after V lost 6 bases and J lost 6 bases. DNA for the CDR3: TGCAGCGTAGACCACTGGACAGGGGATCATGGCTACACCTTC. It is translated as CSVDHWTGDHGYTF.

The genes are TRBV5-1 and TRBJ2-7; D may match TRBD1 or TRBD2 (5 bases each). With 0 bases removed from V and 3 bases from J, the gap between germline ends came to 16 bases. The germline V gene encodes CDR1 SGHRS and CDR2 YFSETQ. The CDR3 totals 16 residues. CDR3 residues: CASSLGDAGSLYEQYF. In DNA form, the CDR3 reads TGCGCCAGCAGCTTGGGGGACGCCGGCTCCCTCTACGAGCAGTACTTC. Full variable domain (rest looked up from reference TRBV5-1 and TRBJ2-7): KAGVTQTPRYLIKTRGQQVTLSCSPISGHRSVSWYQQTPGQGLQFLFEYFSETQRNKGNFPGRFSGRQFSNSRSEMNVSTLELGDSALYLCASSLGDAGSLYEQYFGPGTRLTVT.

The J gene is TRBJ1-4, the V gene TRBV19; D is undetermined. CDR1 and CDR2 (germline): LNHDA, SQIVND (reference sequence). V shed 0 bases and J shed 3 bases, with 8 bases lying between them. This CDR3 spans 15 amino acids. CDR3 protein: CASSIDWGANEKLFF. The CDR3 DNA follows: TGTGCCAGTAGTATAGATTGGGGTGCTAATGAAAAACTGTTTTTT. The variable domain in full, with the rest retrieved from reference TRBV19 and TRBJ1-4, is DGGITQSPKYLFRKEGQNVTLSCEQNLNHDAMYWYRQDPGQGLRLIYYSQIVNDFQKGDIAEGYSVSREKKESFPLTVTSAQKNPTAFYLCASSIDWGANEKLFFGSGTQLSVL.

CDR3 sequence reads: CASSPPDRRNTEAFF. The CDR3 DNA reads as TGTGCCAGCAGCCCGCCGGACAGACGAAACACTGAAGCTTTCTTT. The chain has TRBV13 and TRBJ1-1; D is possibly TRBD1 (6 bases). The CDR3 extends over 15 amino acids. Trimming pared 5 bases from V and 2 bases from J, leaving 15 bases between. The germline V gene has CDR1 PRHDT and CDR2 FYEKMQ (reference sequence).

The CDR3 region has the DNA TGTGCCAGCAGTGAACAGGGGGTAGGCACAGATACGCAGTATTTT. It translates to CASSEQGVGTDTQYF. The V and J genes are TRBV6-1 and TRBJ2-3; TRBD1 matches at 7 bases. V trimming: 2 bases; J trimming: 1 base; junction bases outside the gene matches: 3. Germline V gene data show CDR1 as MNHNS and CDR2 as SASEGT. CDR3 length equals 15 residues.

This clone was recorded once. J is TRBJ2-1 and V is TRBV12-1; the table's D call, TRBD2, has no DNA check behind it. TRBV12-1 is annotated as a pseudogene. This CDR3 is built from 16 residues. CDR3 sequence: CASSFVVGGPCNEQFF. Written as DNA, the CDR3 is TGTGCCAGCAGCTTTGTCGTGGGGGGGCCTTGCAATGAGCAGTTCTTC.

The chain carries TRBV4-3 and TRBJ1-1; no clear D gene. Germline values: CDR1 LGHNA, CDR2 YSLEER. V was cut by 2 bases and J by 4 bases, with 14 bases left in between. The CDR3 is made up of 15 amino acids. The CDR3 region is CASSQLGLESTEAFF. As DNA, the CDR3 is TGCGCCAGCAGCCAATTAGGACTGGAGAGCACTGAAGCTTTCTTT.

This chain's CDR3 is CASSYYPRGTDTQYF. CDR3 DNA sequence: TGTGCCAGCAGCTATTACCCCCGGGGCACAGATACGCAGTATTTT. This chain uses TRBV7-8 with TRBJ2-3; D is unresolved. The CDR3 is 15 amino acids. Trimming took 4 bases from V and 1 from J, leaving 12 bases between them. Per germline, CDR1 SGHVS and CDR2 FQNEAQ.